The table lists the clone carrying this TCR beta chain with a few counts. Its matching antigen is unknown. Genomic DNA served as template for TCR beta VDJ and CDR3 profiling. Each CDR3 protein gets one entry after TCRdb re-called the reads with MiXCR. The sample comprises about 190,000 distinct CDR3 sequences, roughly half of which are singletons, and more than 15% rests with the top ten. This record comes from a study of CD8+CD57+ T cells in acquired aplastic anemia. At the level of the study: Healthy donor sequencing depth: around 9.9 million CD4+, roughly 12 million CD8+ reads.

Study-level findings and limits: Between patients and controls, CD8+ Simpson's diversity did not vary significantly. Patients and controls shared 25 to 30 CD8+ CDR3 sequences, highly expressed in patients.

The specimen was sorted CD4+, CD8+, or CD8+CD57+ T cells (not recorded which) from PBMCs. The TCR comes from a human donor in good health, serving as a control.

The CDR3 region has the DNA TGTGCCAGCAGCGTAGGTCAGGATGGCTACACCTTC. This gives the protein CASSVGQDGYTF. This chain joins TRBV9 and TRBJ1-2; D not certain. V was clipped by 0 bases and J by 6 bases, with 6 bases between them. Germline CDR1 reads SGDLS; CDR2 reads YYNGEE. CDR3 length: 12 residues.